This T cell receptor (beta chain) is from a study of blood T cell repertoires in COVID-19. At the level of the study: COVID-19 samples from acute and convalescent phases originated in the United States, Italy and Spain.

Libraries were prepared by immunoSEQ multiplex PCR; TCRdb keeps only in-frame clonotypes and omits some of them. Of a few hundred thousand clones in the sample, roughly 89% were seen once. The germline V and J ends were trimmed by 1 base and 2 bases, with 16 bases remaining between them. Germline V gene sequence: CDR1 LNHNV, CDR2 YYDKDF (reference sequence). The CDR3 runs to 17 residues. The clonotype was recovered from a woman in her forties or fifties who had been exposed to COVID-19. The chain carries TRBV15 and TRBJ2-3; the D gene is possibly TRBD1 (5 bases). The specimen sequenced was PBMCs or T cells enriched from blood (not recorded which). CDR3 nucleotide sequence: TGTGCCACCAGCAGAGGGGAAGGGGTCAGGATCACAGATACGCAGTATTTT. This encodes CATSRGEGVRITDTQYF. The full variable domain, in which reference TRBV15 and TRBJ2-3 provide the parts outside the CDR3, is DAMVIQNPRYQVTQFGKPVTLSCSQTLNHNVMYWYQQKSSQAPKLLFHYYDKDFNNEADTPDNFQSRRPNTSFCFLDIRSPGLGDTAMYLCATSRGEGVRITDTQYFGPGTRLTVL.